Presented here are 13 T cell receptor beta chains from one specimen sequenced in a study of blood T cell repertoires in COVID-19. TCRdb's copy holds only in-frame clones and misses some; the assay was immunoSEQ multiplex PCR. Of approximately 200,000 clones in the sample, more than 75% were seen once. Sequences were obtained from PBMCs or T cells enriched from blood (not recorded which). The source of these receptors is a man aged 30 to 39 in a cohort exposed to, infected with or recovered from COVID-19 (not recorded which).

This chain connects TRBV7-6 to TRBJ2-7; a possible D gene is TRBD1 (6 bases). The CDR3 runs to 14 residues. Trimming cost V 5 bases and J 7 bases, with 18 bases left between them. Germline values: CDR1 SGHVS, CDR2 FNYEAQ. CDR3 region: CASSVRDIQSEQYF. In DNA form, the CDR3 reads TGTGCCAGCAGCGTAAGGGACATCCAATCGGAGCAGTACTTC.

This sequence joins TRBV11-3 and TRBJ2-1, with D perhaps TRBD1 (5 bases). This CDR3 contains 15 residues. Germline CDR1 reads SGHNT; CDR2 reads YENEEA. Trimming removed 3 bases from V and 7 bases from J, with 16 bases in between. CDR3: CASSFSGLPRNEQFF. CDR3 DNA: TGTGCCAGCAGCTTTTCAGGGTTGCCCCGAAATGAGCAGTTCTTC.

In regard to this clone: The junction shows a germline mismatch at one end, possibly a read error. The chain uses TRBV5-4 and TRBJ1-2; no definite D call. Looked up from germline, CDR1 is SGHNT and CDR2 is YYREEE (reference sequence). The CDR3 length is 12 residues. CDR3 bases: TGTGCCAGCAGCTTGGAGTCTGACAATTGCATGTGG. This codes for CASSLESDNCMW.

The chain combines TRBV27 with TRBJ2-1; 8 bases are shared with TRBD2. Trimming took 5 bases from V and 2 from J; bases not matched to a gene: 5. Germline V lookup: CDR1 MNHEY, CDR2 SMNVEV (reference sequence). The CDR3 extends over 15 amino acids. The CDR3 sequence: CASSPTGGAYNEQFF. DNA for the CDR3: TGTGCCAGCAGTCCCACGGGAGGGGCCTACAATGAGCAGTTCTTC.

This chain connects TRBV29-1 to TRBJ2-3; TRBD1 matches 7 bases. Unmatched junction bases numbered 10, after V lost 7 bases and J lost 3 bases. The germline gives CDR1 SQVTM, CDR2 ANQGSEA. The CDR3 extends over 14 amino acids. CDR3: CSDRATGLTDTQYF. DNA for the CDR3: TGCAGCGACCGAGCGACAGGGCTTACAGATACGCAGTATTTT.

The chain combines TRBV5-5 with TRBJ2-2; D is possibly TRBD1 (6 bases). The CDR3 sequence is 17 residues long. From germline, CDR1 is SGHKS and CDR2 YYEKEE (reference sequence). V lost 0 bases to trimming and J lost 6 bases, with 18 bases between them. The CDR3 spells CASSLVIGQPAAGELFF. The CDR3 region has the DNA TGTGCCAGCAGCTTGGTAATAGGACAGCCTGCGGCCGGGGAGCTGTTTTTT.

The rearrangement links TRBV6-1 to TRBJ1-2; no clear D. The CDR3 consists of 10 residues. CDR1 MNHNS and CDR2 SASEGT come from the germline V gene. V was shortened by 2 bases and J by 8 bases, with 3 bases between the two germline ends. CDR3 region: CASSESGYTF. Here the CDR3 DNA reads TGTGCCAGCAGTGAATCGGGCTACACCTTC.

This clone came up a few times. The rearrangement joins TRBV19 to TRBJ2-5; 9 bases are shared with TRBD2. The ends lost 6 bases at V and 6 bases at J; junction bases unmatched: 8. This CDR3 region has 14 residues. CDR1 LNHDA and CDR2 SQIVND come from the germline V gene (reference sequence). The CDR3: CASRDSGSEKTQYF. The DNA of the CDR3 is TGTGCCAGTAGGGATAGCGGGAGTGAAAAGACCCAGTACTTC. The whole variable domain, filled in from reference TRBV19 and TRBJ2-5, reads DGGITQSPKYLFRKEGQNVTLSCEQNLNHDAMYWYRQDPGQGLRLIYYSQIVNDFQKGDIAEGYSVSREKKESFPLTVTSAQKNPTAFYLCASRDSGSEKTQYFGPGTRLLVL.

The CDR3 loop reads CASSSGRGPGNTIYF. CDR3 in DNA: TGTGCCAGCAGCTCCGGCAGGGGGCCTGGAAACACCATATATTTT. The chain couples TRBV11-1 to TRBJ1-3; TRBD1 matches 8 bases. With V trimmed by 4 bases and J by 2 bases, 4 bases remained unmatched. This CDR3 is built from 15 residues. The germline V gene has CDR1 SGHAT and CDR2 FQDESV (reference sequence). Complete variable domain (other parts from reference TRBV11-1 and TRBJ1-3): EAEVAQSPRYKITEKSQAVAFWCDPISGHATLYWYRQILGQGPELLVQFQDESVVDDSQLPKDRFSAERLKGVDSTLKIQPAELGDSAMYLCASSSGRGPGNTIYFGEGSWLTVV.

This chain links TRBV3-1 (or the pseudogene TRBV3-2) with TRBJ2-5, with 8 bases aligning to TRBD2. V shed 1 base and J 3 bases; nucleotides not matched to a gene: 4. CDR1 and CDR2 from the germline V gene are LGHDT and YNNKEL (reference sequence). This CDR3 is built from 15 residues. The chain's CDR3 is CASSQAGTSKETQYF. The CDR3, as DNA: TGTGCCAGCAGCCAAGCCGGGACTAGTAAAGAGACCCAGTACTTC.

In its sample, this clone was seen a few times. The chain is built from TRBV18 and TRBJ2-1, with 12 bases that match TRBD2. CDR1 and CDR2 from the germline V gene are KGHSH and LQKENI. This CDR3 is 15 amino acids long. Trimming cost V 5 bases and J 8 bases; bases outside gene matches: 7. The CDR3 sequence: CASSGLAGSFDEQFF. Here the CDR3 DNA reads TGTGCCAGCTCAGGACTAGCGGGAAGTTTTGATGAGCAGTTCTTC.

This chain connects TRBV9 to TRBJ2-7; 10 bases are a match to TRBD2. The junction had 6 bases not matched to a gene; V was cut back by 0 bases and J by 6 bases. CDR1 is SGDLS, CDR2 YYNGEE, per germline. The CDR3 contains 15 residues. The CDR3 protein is CASSVDLAGDGEQYF. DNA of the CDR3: TGTGCCAGCAGCGTAGACCTAGCGGGAGACGGCGAGCAGTACTTC.

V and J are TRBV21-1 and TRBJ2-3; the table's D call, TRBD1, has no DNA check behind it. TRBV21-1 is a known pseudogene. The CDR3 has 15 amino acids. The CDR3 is CASTWTGGITDTQYF. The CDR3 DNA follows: TGTGCCAGCACCTGGACAGGGGGAATCACAGATACGCAGTATTTT.